The 12 T cell receptor beta chains below were found in one sample sequenced in a study of blood T cell repertoires in COVID-19. The method was immunoSEQ multiplex PCR; TCRdb's version includes in-frame clones alone and lacks a portion of them. The data contain about 440,000 clones, about 89% of them singletons. Sequencing used peripheral blood. The origin of the receptors is a young woman with acute or convalescent COVID-19.

The chain couples TRBV6-1 to TRBJ1-6, with D perhaps TRBD1 (5 bases). The CDR3 sequence is 17 residues long. Germline V lookup: CDR1 MNHNS, CDR2 SASEGT. V was shortened by 1 base and J by 6 bases, with 16 bases between the two germline ends. The CDR3 bases are TGTGCCAGCAGTGAAGTTCCCCGACAGATTAGTAATTCACCCCTCCACTTT. This codes for CASSEVPRQISNSPLHF.

A note on this clone: A junction end diverges from the germline sequence, so it may reflect a read error. The same CDR3 is also encoded by other DNA sequences in this sample. The chain joins TRBV5-4 to TRBJ2-7; TRBD1 is a possible D gene (7 bases). The germline gives CDR1 SGHNT, CDR2 YYREEE (reference sequence). The CDR3 is made up of 14 amino acids. The CDR3 coding sequence is TGTGCCAGCAGCAGGGGGCAGGGCGGGGACGAACAGTACTTC. Amino acids: CASSRGQGGDEQYF.

V gene TRBV28 combines with J gene TRBJ1-5, with a tentative D call TRBD1 (6 bases). The CDR3 consists of 17 residues. CDR1 and CDR2 (germline): MDHEN, SYDVKM. With 6 bases removed from V and 1 base from J, the gap between germline ends came to 19 bases. The CDR3 here is CASSYLGGARSNQPQHF. The CDR3 DNA is TGTGCCAGCAGCTACCTTGGGGGCGCGAGGAGCAATCAGCCCCAGCATTTT.

This chain uses TRBV28 with TRBJ2-5, with 8 bases matching TRBD2. From germline, CDR1 is MDHEN and CDR2 SYDVKM. The CDR3 length is 17 residues. The V segment lost 4 bases and the J segment 1 base; nucleotides outside the gene matches: 11. The CDR3 DNA reads TGTGCCAGCAGTTATGCAGGGCGGGCGGGGGGCCAAGAGACCCAGTACTTC. It specifies CASSYAGRAGGQETQYF.

The gene calls are TRBV29-1 and TRBJ2-3, with a possible D match to TRBD1 (5 bases). Germline V lookup: CDR1 SQVTM, CDR2 ANQGSEA. Trimming removed 5 bases at V and 0 bases at J, with 12 bases between. This CDR3 has 14 residues. Here the CDR3 reads CSVLDWGSTDTQYF. CDR3 in DNA: TGCAGCGTTTTGGATTGGGGCAGCACAGATACGCAGTATTTT.

This clone was counted a single time. This rearrangement joins TRBV28 to TRBJ2-1, with 8 bases matching TRBD1. The CDR3 extends over 18 amino acids. In germline, CDR1 is MDHEN, CDR2 SYDVKM. The V gene end was trimmed by 4 bases and the J gene end by 1 base; junction bases not matched to a gene: 12. CDR3 in DNA: TGTGCCAGCAGTTCCGTCCCGGGACAGGATTTTTCCTACAATGAGCAGTTCTTC. It encodes CASSSVPGQDFSYNEQFF.

This sequence joins TRBV9 and TRBJ2-7; 10 nucleotides match TRBD2. Germline V gene sequence: CDR1 SGDLS, CDR2 YYNGEE. The V gene end was trimmed by 2 bases and the J gene end by 4 bases; junction bases not matched to a gene: 15. This CDR3 is built from 18 residues. CDR3 in amino acids: CASSVGLAEPKSVYEQYF. For the CDR3, the DNA is TGTGCCAGCAGCGTCGGACTAGCGGAACCCAAGTCAGTGTACGAGCAGTACTTC.

V usage is TRBV2 and J usage is TRBJ2-5; tentatively, D is TRBD1 (6 bases). Per the germline V gene, CDR1 is SNHLY and CDR2 is FYNNEI. Deletions cut 7 bases from V and 1 base from J, with 16 bases between. The CDR3 runs to 15 residues. This CDR3 reads CASIKQGFGQETQYF. The CDR3 nucleotides read TGTGCCAGCATAAAACAGGGTTTTGGCCAAGAGACCCAGTACTTC.

The rearrangement links TRBV7-8 to TRBJ1-1, with 7 bases lining up with TRBD1. This CDR3 spans 15 amino acids. From germline, CDR1 is SGHVS and CDR2 FQNEAQ. The junction had 11 bases not matched to a gene; V was cut back by 5 bases and J by 5 bases. The chain's CDR3 is CASSVGTALGTEAFF. The CDR3 region has the DNA TGTGCCAGCAGCGTAGGGACAGCCCTGGGGACTGAAGCTTTCTTT.

The chain is built from TRBV9 and TRBJ1-3; 7 bases fit TRBD1. The CDR3 runs to 15 residues. Germline V CDR1 and CDR2: SGDLS, YYNGEE. The J segment lost 1 base and the V segment lost 3 bases, leaving 4 bases of the junction unmatched. The CDR3 DNA reads as TGTGCCAGCAGCGCGACACAGGGGTCTGGAAACACCATATATTTT. Translation: CASSATQGSGNTIYF.

This clone was seen only a few times. The rearrangement links TRBV24-1 to TRBJ2-3; D is undetermined. The CDR3 is 11 amino acids. The germline V gene has CDR1 KGHDR and CDR2 SFDVKD. V gave up 5 bases and J gave up 6 bases, with 5 bases separating them. DNA of the CDR3: TGTGCCACCAGTGGTGGCGATACGCAGTATTTT. It is translated as CATSGGDTQYF.

This clone appeared once. The rearrangement links TRBV5-1 to TRBJ2-1; D is perhaps TRBD1 (8 bases). Trimming removed 0 bases at V and 9 bases at J, with 13 bases between. The CDR3 is 14 amino acids. From germline, CDR1 is SGHRS and CDR2 YFSETQ. CDR3 residues: CASSLVTGEGEQFF. In DNA form, the CDR3 reads TGCGCCAGCAGCTTGGTGACAGGGGAGGGTGAGCAGTTCTTC.